The sequence of this TCR beta chain was determined in a study of blood T cell repertoires in COVID-19. Study background: Spain, Italy and the United States supplied samples that represented acute and convalescent COVID-19. Sample material is recorded as cDNA or gDNA derived from T cells, B-cell-depleted T cells, or PBMCs.

Per the original data handling: It was from reference gene primer amplification that nucleated cell counts were estimated. The data were produced by immunoSEQ multiplex PCR, yet TCRdb's version contains in-frame clones alone and is incomplete. The DNA gave D and trimming, while V, J and clone size come from that table. The table includes about 120,000 clones, approximately 88% detected once. Material for sequencing was peripheral blood. This TCR was sampled from a woman in her forties with acute or convalescent COVID-19.

CDR3 region: CASSYSGQGAEAFF. The CDR3, as DNA: TGTGCCAGCAGTTACTCAGGACAGGGGGCTGAAGCTTTCTTT. The chain is built from TRBV6-6 and TRBJ1-1, with 10 bases lining up with TRBD1. With V trimmed by 0 bases and J by 6 bases, 1 base remained unmatched. CDR1 and CDR2 from the germline V gene are MNHNY and SVGAGI (reference sequence). This CDR3 is built from 14 residues.